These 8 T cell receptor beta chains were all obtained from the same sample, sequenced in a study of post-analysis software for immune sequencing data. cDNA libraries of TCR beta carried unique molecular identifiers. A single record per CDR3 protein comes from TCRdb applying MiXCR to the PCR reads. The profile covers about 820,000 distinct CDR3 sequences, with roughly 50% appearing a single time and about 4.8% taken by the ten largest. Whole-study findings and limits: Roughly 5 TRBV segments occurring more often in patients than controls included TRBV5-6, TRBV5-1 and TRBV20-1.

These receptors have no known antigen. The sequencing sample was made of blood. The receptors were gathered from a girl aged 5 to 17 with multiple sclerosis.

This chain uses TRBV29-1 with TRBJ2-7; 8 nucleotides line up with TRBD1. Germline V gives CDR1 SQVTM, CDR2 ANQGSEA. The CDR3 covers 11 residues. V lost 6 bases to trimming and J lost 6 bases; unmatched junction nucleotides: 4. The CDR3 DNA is TGCAGCGTATCGACAGGGGTCGAGCAGTACTTC. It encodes CSVSTGVEQYF.

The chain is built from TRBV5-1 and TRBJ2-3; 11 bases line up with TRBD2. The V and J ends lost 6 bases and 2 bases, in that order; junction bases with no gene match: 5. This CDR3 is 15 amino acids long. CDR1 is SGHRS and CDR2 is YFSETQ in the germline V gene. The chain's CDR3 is CASNPSGGFTDTQYF. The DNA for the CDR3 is TGCGCCAGCAACCCTAGCGGGGGGTTCACAGATACGCAGTATTTT.

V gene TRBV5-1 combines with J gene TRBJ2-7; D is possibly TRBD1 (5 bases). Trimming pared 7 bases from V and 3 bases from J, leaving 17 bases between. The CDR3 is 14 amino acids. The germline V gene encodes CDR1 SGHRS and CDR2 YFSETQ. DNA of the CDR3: TGCGCCAGCTCGACGACAGATTCTATCTACGAGCAGTACTTC. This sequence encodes CASSTTDSIYEQYF. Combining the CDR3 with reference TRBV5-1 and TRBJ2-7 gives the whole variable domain KAGVTQTPRYLIKTRGQQVTLSCSPISGHRSVSWYQQTPGQGLQFLFEYFSETQRNKGNFPGRFSGRQFSNSRSEMNVSTLELGDSALYLCASSTTDSIYEQYFGPGTRLTVT.

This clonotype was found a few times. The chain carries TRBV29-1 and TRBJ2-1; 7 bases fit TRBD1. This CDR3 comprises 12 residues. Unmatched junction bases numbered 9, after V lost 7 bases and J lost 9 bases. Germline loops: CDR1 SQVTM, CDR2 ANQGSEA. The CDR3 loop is CSALPDRVEQFF. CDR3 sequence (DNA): TGCAGCGCCCTTCCCGACAGGGTTGAGCAGTTCTTC.

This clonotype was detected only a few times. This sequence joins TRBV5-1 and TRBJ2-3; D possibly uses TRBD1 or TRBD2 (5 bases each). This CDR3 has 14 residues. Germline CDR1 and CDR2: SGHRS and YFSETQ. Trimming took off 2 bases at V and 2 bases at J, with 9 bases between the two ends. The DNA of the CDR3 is TGCGCCAGCAGCTTCGGGGCAGACACAGATACGCAGTATTTT. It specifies CASSFGADTDTQYF.

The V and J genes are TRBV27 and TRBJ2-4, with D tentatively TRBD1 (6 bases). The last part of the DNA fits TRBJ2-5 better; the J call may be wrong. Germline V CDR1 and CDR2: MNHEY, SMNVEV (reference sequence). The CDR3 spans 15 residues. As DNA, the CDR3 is TGTGCCAGCAGTTTGAACTACAGGGATGGGGAGACCCAGTACTTC. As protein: CASSLNYRDGETQYF.

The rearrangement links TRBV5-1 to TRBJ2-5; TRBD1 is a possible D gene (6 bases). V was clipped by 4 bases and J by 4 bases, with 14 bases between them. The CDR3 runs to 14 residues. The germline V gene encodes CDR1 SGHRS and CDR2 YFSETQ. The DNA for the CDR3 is TGCGCCAGCAGCCCAGAACAGGGATTAGAGACCCAGTACTTC. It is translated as CASSPEQGLETQYF.

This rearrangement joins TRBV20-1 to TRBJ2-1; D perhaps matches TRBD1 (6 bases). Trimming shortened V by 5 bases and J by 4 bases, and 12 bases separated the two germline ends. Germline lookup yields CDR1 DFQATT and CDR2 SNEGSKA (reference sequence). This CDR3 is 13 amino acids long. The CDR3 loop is CSAPPRGYNEQFF. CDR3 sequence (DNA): TGCAGTGCTCCTCCAAGGGGGTACAATGAGCAGTTCTTC.